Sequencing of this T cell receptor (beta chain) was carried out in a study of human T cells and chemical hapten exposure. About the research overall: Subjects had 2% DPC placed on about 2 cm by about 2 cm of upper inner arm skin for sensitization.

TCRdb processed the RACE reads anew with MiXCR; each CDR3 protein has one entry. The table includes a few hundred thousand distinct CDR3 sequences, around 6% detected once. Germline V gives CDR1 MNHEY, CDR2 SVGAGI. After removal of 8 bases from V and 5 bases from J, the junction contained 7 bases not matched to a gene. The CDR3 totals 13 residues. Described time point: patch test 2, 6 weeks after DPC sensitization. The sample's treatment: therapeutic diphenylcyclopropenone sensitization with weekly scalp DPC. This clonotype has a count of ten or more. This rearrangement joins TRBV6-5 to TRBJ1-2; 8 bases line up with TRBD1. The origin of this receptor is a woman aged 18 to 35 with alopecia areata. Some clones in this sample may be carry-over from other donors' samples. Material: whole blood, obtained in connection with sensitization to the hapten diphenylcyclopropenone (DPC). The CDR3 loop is CASRTGQAYGYTF. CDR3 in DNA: TGTGCCAGCCGGACGGGACAGGCTTATGGCTACACCTTC.